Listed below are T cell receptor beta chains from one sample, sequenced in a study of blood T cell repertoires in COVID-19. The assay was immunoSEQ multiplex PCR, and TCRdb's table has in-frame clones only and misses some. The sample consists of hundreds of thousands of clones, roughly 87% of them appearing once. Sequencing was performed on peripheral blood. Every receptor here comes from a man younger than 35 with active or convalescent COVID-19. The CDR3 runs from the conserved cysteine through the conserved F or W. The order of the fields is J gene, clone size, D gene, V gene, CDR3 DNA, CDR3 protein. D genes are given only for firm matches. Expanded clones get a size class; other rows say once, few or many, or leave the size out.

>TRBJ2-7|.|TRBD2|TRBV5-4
TGTGCCAGCAGCCGAGGGTCGGCTAGCGGGACCTACGAGCAGTACTTC
CASSRGSASGTYEQYF
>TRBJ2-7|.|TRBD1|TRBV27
TGTGCCAGCAGTCCCGAACGGACAGGGTGGGCCGAGCAGTACTTC
CASSPERTGWAEQYF
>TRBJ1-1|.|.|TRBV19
TGTGCCAGTAGTATAGATCGGGAGACAGACCACACTGAAGCTTTCTTT
CASSIDRETDHTEAFF
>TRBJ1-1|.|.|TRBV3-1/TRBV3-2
TGTGCCAGCAGCCGCTTGGGGGGCACTGAAGCTTTCTTT
CASSRLGGTEAFF
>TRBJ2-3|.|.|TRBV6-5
TGTGCCAGCAGTTGGAGGGGAGCAACTACGGATACGCAGTATTTT
CASSWRGATTDTQYF
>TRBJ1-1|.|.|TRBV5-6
TGTGCCAGCAGCTGGCGGGCCCCCACTGAAGCTTTCTTT
CASSWRAPTEAFF
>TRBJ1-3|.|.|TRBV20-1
TGCAGTGCTAGTGAAATAGCCGGGGGAAACACCATATATTTT
CSASEIAGGNTIYF
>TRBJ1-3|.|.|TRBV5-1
TGCGCCAGCAGCCGGGAGACTGGAAACACCATATATTTT
CASSRETGNTIYF
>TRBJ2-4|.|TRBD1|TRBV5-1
TGCGCCAGCAGCTTGGGGCCAGGGGGCGAGGGGATTCAGTACTTC
CASSLGPGGEGIQYF
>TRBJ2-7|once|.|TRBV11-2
TGTGCCAGCAGCTTAGGCAGGGGGGTAGCCTACGAGCAGTACTTC
CASSLGRGVAYEQYF
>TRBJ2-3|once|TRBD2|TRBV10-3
TGTGCCATCAAAGTGAAGCGGGGGGGCACAGATACGCAGTATTTT
CAIKVKRGGTDTQYF
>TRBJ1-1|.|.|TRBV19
TGTGCCAGTAGTATAGAAGAAGGACACCACACTGAAGCTTTCTTT
CASSIEEGHHTEAFF
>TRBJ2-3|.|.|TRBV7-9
TGTGCTGGGGCAAGCACAGATACGCAGTATTTT
CAGASTDTQYF
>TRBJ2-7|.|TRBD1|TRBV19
TGTGCCAGTGGGGCAGGGACAGGGGGCTGGGAGCAGTACTTC
CASGAGTGGWEQYF
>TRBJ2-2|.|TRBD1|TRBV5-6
TGTGCCAGCAGCCGGGACAGGGTGGACACCGGGGAGCTGTTTTTT
CASSRDRVDTGELFF
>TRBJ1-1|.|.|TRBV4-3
TGCGCCAGCAGCCGCAGTGAAAACACTGAAGCTTTCTTT
CASSRSENTEAFF
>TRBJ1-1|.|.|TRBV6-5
TGTGCCAGCAAGACAGGAGACTTCATGAACACTGAAGCTTTCTTT
CASKTGDFMNTEAFF
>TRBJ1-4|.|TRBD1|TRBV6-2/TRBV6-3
TGTGCCAGCAGTCAACGGGACAGGGGACGGAATGAAAAACTGTTTTTT
CASSQRDRGRNEKLFF
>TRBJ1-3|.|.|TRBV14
TGTGCCAGCAGCCAAGACTTGGCTAGCTCTGGAAACACCATATATTTT
CASSQDLASSGNTIYF
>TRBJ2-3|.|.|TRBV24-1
TGTGCCACCAGTGATTTTGGAGCTCGAGAAGGAGATACGCAGTATTTT
CATSDFGAREGDTQYF
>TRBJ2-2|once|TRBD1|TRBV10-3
TGTGCCATCAGTGAGGCGCCCGGACAGGCGAACACCGGGGAGCTGTTTTTT
CAISEAPGQANTGELFF
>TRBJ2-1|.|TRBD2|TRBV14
TGTGCCAGCAGCCAAGGGCAACTAGCGGGAGTGCAAAATGAGCAGTTCTTC
CASSQGQLAGVQNEQFF
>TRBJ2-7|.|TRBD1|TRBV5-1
TGCGCCAGCAGCTGGGCCACAGGGGGGAACTACGAGCAGTACTTC
CASSWATGGNYEQYF
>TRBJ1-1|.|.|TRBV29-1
TGCAGCGTTGTGCGGAGGGTACTGAACACTGAAGCTTTCTTT
CSVVRRVLNTEAFF
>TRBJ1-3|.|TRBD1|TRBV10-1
TGCGCCAGCGGAACAGGGGCTGGAAACACCATATATTTT
CASGTGAGNTIYF
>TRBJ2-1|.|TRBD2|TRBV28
TGTGCCAGCTTATTAGCGGGAGTAGGATACAATGAGCAGTTCTTC
CASLLAGVGYNEQFF
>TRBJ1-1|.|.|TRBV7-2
TGTGCCAGCAGCCAACAGGGAGCGAACACTGAAGCTTTCTTT
CASSQQGANTEAFF
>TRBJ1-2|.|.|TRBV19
TGTGCCAGTAGTCGGGGGGCTGATGGCTACACCTTC
CASSRGADGYTF
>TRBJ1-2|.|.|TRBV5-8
TGTGCCAGCAGCTTGGCCTCAGTCACAGGCGCCTTCGGCTACACCTTC
CASSLASVTGAFGYTF
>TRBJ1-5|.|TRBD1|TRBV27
TGTGCCAGCAGTTTATTCGGACAGGGCCCCAACCAGCCCCAGCATTTT
CASSLFGQGPNQPQHF
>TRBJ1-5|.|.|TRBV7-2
TGTGCCAGCAGCCTCGGGCAGGGTAGCAATCAGCCCCAGCATTTT
CASSLGQGSNQPQHF